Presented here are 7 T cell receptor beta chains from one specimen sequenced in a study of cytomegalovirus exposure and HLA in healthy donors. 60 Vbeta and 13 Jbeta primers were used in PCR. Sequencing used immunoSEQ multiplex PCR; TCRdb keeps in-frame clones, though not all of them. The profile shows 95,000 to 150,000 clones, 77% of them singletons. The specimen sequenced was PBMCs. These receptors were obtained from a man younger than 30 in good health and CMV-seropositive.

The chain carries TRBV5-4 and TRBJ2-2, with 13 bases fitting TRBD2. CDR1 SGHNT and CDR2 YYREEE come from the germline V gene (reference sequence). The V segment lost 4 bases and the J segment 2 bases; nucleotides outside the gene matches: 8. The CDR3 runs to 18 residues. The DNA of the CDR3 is TGTGCCAGCAGCGTACTAGCGGGGGGGCCCCTAAACACCGGGGAGCTGTTTTTT. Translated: CASSVLAGGPLNTGELFF.

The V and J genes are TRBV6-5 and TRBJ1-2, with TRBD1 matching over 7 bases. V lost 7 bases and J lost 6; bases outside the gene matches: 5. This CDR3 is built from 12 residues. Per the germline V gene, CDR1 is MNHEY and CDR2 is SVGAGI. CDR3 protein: CASTLGTDGYTF. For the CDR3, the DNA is TGTGCCAGCACCCTTGGGACAGATGGCTACACCTTC.

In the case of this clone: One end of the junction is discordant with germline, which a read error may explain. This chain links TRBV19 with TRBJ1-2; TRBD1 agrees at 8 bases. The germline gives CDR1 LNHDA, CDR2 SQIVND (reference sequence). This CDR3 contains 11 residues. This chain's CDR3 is CASSSRDRRTF. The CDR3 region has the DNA TGTGCCAGTAGTAGTCGGGACAGGCGAACGTTC.

The CDR3, as DNA: TGTGCCAGCAGCCAAGAGGCAGGGGTATATGGCTACACCTTC. Amino acid sequence: CASSQEAGVYGYTF. The chain couples TRBV4-2 to TRBJ1-2, with D possibly being TRBD1 (6 bases). The V and J ends lost 0 bases and 5 bases respectively, with 10 bases between them. CDR1 is LGHNA, CDR2 YNFKEQ, per germline. This CDR3 region has 14 residues.

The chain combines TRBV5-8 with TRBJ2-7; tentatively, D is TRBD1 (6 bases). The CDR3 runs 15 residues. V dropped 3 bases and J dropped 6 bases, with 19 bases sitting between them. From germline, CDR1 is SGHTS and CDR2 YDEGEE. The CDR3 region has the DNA TGTGCCAGCAGCTACTTAGGGCAGGGGTGGAGCGAGCAGTACTTC. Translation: CASSYLGQGWSEQYF.

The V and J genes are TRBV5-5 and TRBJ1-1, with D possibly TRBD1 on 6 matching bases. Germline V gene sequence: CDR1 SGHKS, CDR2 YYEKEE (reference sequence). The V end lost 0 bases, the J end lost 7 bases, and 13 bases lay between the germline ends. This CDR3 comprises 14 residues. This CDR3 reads CASSLGSGEGEAFF. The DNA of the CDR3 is TGTGCCAGCAGCTTGGGGTCAGGGGAGGGTGAAGCTTTCTTT.

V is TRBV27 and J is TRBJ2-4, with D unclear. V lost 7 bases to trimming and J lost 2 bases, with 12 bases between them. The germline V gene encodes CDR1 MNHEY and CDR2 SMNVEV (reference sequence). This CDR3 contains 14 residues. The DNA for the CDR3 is TGTGCCAGCAAAATACTCGGTCCCAAAAACATTCAGTACTTC. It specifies CASKILGPKNIQYF.